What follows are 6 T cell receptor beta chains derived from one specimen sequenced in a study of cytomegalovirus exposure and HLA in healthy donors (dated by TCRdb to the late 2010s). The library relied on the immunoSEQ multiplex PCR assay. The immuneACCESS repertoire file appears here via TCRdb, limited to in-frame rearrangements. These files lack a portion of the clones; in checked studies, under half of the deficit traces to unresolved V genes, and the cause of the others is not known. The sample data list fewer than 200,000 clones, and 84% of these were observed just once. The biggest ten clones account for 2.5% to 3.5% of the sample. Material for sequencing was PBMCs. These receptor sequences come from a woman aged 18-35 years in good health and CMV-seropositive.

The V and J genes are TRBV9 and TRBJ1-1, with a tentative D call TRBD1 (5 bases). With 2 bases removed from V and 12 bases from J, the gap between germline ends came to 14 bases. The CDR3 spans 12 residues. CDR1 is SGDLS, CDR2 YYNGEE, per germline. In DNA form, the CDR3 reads TGTGCCAGCAGCGTTGGAGGGGATAGAACTTTCTTT. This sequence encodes CASSVGGDRTFF. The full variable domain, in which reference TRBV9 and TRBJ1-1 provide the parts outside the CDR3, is DSGVTQTPKHLITATGQRVTLRCSPRSGDLSVYWYQQSLDQGLQFLIQYYNGEERAKGNILERFSAQQFPDLHSELNLSSLELGDSALYFCASSVGGDRTFFGQGTRLTVV.

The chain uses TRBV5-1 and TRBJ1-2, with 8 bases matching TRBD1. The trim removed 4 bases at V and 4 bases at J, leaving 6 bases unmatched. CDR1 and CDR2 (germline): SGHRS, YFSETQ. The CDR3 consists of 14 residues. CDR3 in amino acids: CASSEGQVFYGYTF. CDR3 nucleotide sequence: TGCGCCAGCAGCGAGGGACAGGTGTTCTATGGCTACACCTTC. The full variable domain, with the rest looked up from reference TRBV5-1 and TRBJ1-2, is KAGVTQTPRYLIKTRGQQVTLSCSPISGHRSVSWYQQTPGQGLQFLFEYFSETQRNKGNFPGRFSGRQFSNSRSEMNVSTLELGDSALYLCASSEGQVFYGYTFGSGTRLTVV.

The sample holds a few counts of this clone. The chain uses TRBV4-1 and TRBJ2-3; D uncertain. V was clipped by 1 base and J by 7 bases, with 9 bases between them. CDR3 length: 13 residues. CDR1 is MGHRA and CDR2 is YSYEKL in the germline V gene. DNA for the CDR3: TGCGCCAGCAGCCAAGGCGCGGTCAATACGCAGTATTTT. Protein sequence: CASSQGAVNTQYF.

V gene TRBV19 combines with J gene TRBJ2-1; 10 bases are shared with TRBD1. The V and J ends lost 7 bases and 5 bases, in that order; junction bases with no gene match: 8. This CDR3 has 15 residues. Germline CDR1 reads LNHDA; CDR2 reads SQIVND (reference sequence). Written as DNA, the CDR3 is TGTGCCAGTAATGCCGGGACAGGGGAAAACAATGAGCAGTTCTTC. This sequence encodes CASNAGTGENNEQFF.

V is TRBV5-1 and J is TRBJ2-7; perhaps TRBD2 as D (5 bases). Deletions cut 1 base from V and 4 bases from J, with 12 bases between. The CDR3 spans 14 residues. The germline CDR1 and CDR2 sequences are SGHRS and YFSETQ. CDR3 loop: CASSLKGSAYEQYF. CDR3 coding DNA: TGCGCCAGCAGCTTGAAAGGGAGTGCTTACGAGCAGTACTTC. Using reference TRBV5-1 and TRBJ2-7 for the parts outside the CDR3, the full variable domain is KAGVTQTPRYLIKTRGQQVTLSCSPISGHRSVSWYQQTPGQGLQFLFEYFSETQRNKGNFPGRFSGRQFSNSRSEMNVSTLELGDSALYLCASSLKGSAYEQYFGPGTRLTVT.

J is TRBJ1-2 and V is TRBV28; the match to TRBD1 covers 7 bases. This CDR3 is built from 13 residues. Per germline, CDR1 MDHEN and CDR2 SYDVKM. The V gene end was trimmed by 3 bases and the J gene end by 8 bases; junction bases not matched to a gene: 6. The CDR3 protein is CASSLEQGRGYTF. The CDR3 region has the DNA TGTGCCAGCAGTTTGGAACAGGGGCGGGGCTACACCTTC.